This TCR beta chain is drawn from a study of blood T cells in healthy people across ages. Comment on this clonotype: What it binds is unknown. A much larger clone lies a single base off, so this may be a read error.

It was with a sample-barcoded 5' primer and a J-beta primer mix that a second PCR of about 6 to 12 cycles was run. TCRdb independently ran MiXCR on the 5' RACE reads; one entry per CDR3 protein. The sample records about 680,000 distinct CDR3 sequences, roughly 49% being singletons. Donors were healthy Caucasian individuals from Russia aged roughly 6 to 90. Study outcomes and limitations: Researchers report that TCR beta diversity correlated strongly with naive T cell percentage. Age brought a roughly linear fall in TCR beta diversity measured per million T cells.

This CDR3 is 15 amino acids long. CDR1 is SGDLS and CDR2 is YYNGEE in the germline V gene. The V end lost 0 bases, the J end lost 8 bases, and 15 bases lay between the germline ends. The specimen sequenced was blood. This sequence originates from an older woman in good health. The gene calls are TRBV9 and TRBJ2-1; D is perhaps TRBD1 or TRBD2 (5 bases each). The CDR3 reads CASSVAGEGIDEQFF. CDR3 coding DNA: TGTGCCAGCAGCGTAGCGGGTGAGGGGATCGATGAGCAGTTCTTC.